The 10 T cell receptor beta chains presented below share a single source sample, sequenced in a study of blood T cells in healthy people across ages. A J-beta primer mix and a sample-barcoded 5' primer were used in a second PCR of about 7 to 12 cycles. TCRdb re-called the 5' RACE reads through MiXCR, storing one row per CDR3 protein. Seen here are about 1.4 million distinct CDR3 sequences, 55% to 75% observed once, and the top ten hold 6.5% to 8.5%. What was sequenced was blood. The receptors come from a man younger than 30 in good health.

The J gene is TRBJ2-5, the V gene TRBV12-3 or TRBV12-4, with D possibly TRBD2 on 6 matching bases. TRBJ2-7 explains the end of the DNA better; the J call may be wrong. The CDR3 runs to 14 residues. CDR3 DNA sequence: TGTGCCAGCAGTTTAGGGGGCGGGACCTGCGAGCAGTACTTC. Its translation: CASSLGGGTCEQYF.

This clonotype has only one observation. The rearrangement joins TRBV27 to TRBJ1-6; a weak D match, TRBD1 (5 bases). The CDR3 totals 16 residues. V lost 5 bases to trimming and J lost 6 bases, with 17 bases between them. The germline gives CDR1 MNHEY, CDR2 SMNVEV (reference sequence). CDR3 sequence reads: CASSQGPGLPNSPLHF. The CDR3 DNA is TGTGCCAGCAGTCAGGGACCGGGACTCCCTAATTCACCCCTCCACTTT.

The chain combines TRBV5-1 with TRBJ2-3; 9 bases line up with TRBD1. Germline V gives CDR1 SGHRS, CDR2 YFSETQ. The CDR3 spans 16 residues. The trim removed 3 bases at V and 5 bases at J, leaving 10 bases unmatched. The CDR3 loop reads CASSSLPGQGVDTQYF. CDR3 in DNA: TGCGCCAGCAGCTCACTTCCGGGACAGGGTGTAGATACGCAGTATTTT.

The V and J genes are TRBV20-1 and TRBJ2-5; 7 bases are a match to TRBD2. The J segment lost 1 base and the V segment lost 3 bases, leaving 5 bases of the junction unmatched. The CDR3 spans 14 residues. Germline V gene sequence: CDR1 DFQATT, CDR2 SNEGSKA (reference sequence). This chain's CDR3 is CSASSSSGQETQYF. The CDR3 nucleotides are TGCAGTGCTAGTTCGTCTAGCGGCCAAGAGACCCAGTACTTC.

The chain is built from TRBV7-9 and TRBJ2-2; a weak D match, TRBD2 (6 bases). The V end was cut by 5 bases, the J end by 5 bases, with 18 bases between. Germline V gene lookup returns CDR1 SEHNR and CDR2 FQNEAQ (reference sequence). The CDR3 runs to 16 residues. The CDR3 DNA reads TGTGCCAGCAGCCTTCCGCGGAGGGCGTTGACCGGGGAGCTGTTTTTT. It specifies CASSLPRRALTGELFF.

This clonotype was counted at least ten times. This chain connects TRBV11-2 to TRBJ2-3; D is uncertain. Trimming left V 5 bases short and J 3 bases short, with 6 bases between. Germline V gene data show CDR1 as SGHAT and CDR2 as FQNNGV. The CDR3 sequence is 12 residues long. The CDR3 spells CASSTRTDTQYF. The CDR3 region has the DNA TGTGCCAGCAGCACCCGGACAGATACGCAGTATTTT.

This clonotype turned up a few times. The CDR3 coding sequence is TGTGCCATCAACCCAGAGACAGGATACGAGCAGTACTTC. Amino acids: CAINPETGYEQYF. The J gene is TRBJ2-7, the V gene TRBV10-3; a possible D gene is TRBD1 (6 bases). The germline gives CDR1 ENHRY, CDR2 SYGVKD. CDR3 length equals 13 residues. Between the trimmed V and J ends, which lost 7 bases and 4 bases, there was a span of 14 bases.

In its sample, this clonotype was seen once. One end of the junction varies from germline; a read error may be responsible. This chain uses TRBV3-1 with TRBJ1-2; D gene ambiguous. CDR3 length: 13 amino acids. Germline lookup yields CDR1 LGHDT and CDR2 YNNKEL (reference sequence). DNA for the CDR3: TGTGCCGGCAGCCAAGGGTCCGGTTTAGACTACACCTTC. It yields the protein CAGSQGSGLDYTF.

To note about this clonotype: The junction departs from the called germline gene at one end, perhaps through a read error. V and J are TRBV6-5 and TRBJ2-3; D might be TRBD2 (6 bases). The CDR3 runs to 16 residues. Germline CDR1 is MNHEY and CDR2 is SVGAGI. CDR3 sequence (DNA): TGTGCCAGCGGTATCGGGGAACACACTAGCACAGGTACGCAGTATTTT. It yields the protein CASGIGEHTSTGTQYF.

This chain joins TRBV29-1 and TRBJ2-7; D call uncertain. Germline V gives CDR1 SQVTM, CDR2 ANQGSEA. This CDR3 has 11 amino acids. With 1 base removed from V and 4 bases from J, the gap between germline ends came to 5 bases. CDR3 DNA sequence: TGCAGCGTTGAAGGAGATTACGAGCAGTACTTC. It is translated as CSVEGDYEQYF.